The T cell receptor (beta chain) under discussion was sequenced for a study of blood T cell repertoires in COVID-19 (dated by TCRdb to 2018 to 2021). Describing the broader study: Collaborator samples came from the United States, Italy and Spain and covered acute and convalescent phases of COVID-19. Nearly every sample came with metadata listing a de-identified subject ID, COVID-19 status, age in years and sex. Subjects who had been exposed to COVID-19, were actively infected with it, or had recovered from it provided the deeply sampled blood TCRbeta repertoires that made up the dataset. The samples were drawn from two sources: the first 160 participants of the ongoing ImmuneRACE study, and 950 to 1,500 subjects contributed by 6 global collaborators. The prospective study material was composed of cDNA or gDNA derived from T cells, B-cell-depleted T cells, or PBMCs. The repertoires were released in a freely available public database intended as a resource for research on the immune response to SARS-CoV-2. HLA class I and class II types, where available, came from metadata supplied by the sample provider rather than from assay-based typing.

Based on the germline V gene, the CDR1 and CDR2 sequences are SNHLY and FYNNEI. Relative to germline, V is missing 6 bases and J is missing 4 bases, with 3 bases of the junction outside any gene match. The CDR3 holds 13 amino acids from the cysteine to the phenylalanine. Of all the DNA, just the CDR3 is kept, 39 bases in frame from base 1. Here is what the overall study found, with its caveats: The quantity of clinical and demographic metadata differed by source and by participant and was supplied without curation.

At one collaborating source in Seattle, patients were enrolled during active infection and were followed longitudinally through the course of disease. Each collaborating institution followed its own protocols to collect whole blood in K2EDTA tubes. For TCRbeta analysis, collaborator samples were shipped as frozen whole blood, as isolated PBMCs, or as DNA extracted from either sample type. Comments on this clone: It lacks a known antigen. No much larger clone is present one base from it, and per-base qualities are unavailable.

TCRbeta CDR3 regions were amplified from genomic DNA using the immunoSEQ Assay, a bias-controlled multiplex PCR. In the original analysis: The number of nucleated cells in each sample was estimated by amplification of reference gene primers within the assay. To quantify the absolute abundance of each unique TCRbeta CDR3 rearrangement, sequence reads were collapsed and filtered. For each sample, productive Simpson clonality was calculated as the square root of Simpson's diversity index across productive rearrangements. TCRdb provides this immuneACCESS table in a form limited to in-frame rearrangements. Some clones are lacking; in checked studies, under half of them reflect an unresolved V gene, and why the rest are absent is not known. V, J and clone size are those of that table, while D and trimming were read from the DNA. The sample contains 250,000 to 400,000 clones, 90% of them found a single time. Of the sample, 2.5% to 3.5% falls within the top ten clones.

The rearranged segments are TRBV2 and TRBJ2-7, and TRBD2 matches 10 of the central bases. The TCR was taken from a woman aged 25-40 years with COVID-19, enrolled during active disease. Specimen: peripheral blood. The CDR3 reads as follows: CASRVTSGYEQYF. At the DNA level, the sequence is TGTGCCAGCAGAGTGACTAGCGGGTACGAGCAGTACTTC.